The 27 T cell receptor beta chains listed next were all sequenced from one sample in a study of blood T cell repertoires in COVID-19. Produced via immunoSEQ multiplex PCR; TCRdb's table is partial and in-frame only. Counted here are approximately 240,000 clones, around 86% occurring once; the ten biggest clones make up more than 2.5%. Sequencing used peripheral blood. Source of these receptors: a woman aged 25-40 years who had recovered from COVID-19.

The chain recombines TRBV28 with TRBJ1-5; no clear D gene. Trimming pared 3 bases from V and 1 base from J, leaving 7 bases between. Per germline, CDR1 MDHEN and CDR2 SYDVKM. This CDR3 is 14 amino acids long. The CDR3 is CASSLGDSNQPQHF. The CDR3 region has the DNA TGTGCCAGCAGTTTGGGCGACAGCAATCAGCCCCAGCATTTT. The whole variable domain, remainder taken from reference TRBV28 and TRBJ1-5, is DVKVTQSSRYLVKRTGEKVFLECVQDMDHENMFWYRQDPGLGLRLIYFSYDVKMKEKGDIPEGYSVSREKKERFSLILESASTNQTSMYLCASSLGDSNQPQHFGDGTRLSIL.

The genes are TRBV5-1 and TRBJ1-2; D remains unclear. The CDR3 runs 14 residues. The ends were cut back, 2 bases at V and 1 base at J, with 9 bases in the middle. Germline assignment: CDR1 SGHRS and CDR2 YFSETQ. The CDR3 here is CASSLAILNYGYTF. CDR3 DNA sequence: TGCGCCAGCAGCTTAGCCATCCTTAACTATGGCTACACCTTC.

CDR3 bases: TGCAGTGCTAGTCCCACTAAGGGGCCTAATTCACCCCTCCACTTT. Translation: CSASPTKGPNSPLHF. The J gene is TRBJ1-6, the V gene TRBV20-1; possibly TRBD1 for D (5 bases). The CDR3 length is 15 residues. Germline V gives CDR1 DFQATT, CDR2 SNEGSKA (reference sequence). V was clipped by 3 bases and J by 6 bases, with 15 bases between them.

In the case of this clone: Other DNA variants within this sample encode the same CDR3. The V call is TRBV4-2, the J call TRBJ2-7; D is perhaps TRBD2 (5 bases). Germline lookup yields CDR1 LGHNA and CDR2 YNFKEQ. This CDR3 is 14 amino acids long. The germline V and J ends were trimmed by 0 bases and 4 bases, with 10 bases remaining between them. The CDR3 region has the DNA TGTGCCAGCAGCCAAGAGTACGGAGGTTACGAGCAGTACTTC. Its protein product is CASSQEYGGYEQYF.

In DNA, the CDR3 is TGTGCCAGCAGTGAATACCGATCGTACAACTACGAGCAGTACTTC. It encodes CASSEYRSYNYEQYF. The genes are TRBV6-1 and TRBJ2-7; D gene ambiguous. This CDR3 spans 15 amino acids. CDR1 is MNHNS and CDR2 is SASEGT in the germline V gene. Trimming left V 2 bases short and J 3 bases short, with 14 bases between.

The V gene is TRBV2, the J gene TRBJ1-4; TRBD1 matches at 8 bases. CDR3 length: 15 amino acids. V was pared by 4 bases and J by 4 bases, with 5 bases of the junction left unmatched. The germline V gene encodes CDR1 SNHLY and CDR2 FYNNEI. DNA for the CDR3: TGTGCCAGCAGTGCGGGGACAGGAGATAATGAAAAACTGTTTTTT. The encoded protein is CASSAGTGDNEKLFF.

V usage is TRBV5-1 and J usage is TRBJ2-1; perhaps TRBD1 as D (7 bases). CDR3 length equals 16 residues. Trimming cost V 6 bases and J 0 bases, with 16 bases left between them. Germline V gene data show CDR1 as SGHRS and CDR2 as YFSETQ. The CDR3 spells CASTGGGTSSYNEQFF. CDR3 in DNA: TGCGCCAGCACAGGGGGAGGCACGAGCTCCTACAATGAGCAGTTCTTC.

CDR3 coding DNA: TGTGCCAGCAGCTTAGCCACCCCGGCAGGGGCTGGAAACACCATATATTTT. It specifies CASSLATPAGAGNTIYF. The chain combines TRBV11-2 with TRBJ1-3, with a weak D call TRBD1 (6 bases). CDR3 length equals 17 residues. Germline lookup yields CDR1 SGHAT and CDR2 FQNNGV. V was clipped by 1 base and J by 2 bases, with 15 bases between them.

The chain is built from TRBV7-2 and TRBJ2-1, with D perhaps matching TRBD1 (6 bases). Per the germline V gene, CDR1 is SGHTA and CDR2 is FQGNSA. The CDR3 runs to 19 residues. V lost 1 base, J lost 0 bases, and 19 bases lay in between. The chain's CDR3 is CASSLGSEDSQSSYNEQFF. In nucleotides, the CDR3 is TGTGCCAGCAGCTTAGGAAGTGAGGACAGCCAGAGCTCCTACAATGAGCAGTTCTTC.

This clone has only one observation. The CDR3 protein is CASSLATGVGNQPQHF. The DNA for the CDR3 is TGTGCCAGCAGCTTGGCGACAGGGGTGGGCAATCAGCCCCAGCATTTT. The gene calls are TRBV7-9 and TRBJ1-5; 8 positions agree with TRBD1. The germline V gene has CDR1 SEHNR and CDR2 FQNEAQ (reference sequence). V gave up 3 bases and J gave up 2 bases; unmatched junction bases: 6. This CDR3 is 16 amino acids long.

This chain joins TRBV7-9 and TRBJ1-2, with a possible D match to TRBD1 (6 bases). The CDR3 is made up of 13 amino acids. In germline, CDR1 is SEHNR, CDR2 FQNEAQ (reference sequence). The V gene lost 5 bases and the J gene lost 8 bases, with 15 bases spanning the gap. In DNA form, the CDR3 reads TGTGCCAGCAGCCCATGGGGACAAGTGGGCTACACCTTC. Amino acids: CASSPWGQVGYTF.

The chain employs TRBV9 and TRBJ2-7, with a tentative D call TRBD2 (6 bases). V was shortened by 4 bases and J by 0 bases, with 11 bases between the two germline ends. The CDR3 extends over 14 amino acids. CDR1 SGDLS and CDR2 YYNGEE come from the germline V gene. CDR3 sequence: CASSPMTSSYEQYF. Written as DNA, the CDR3 is TGTGCCAGCAGCCCCATGACTAGCTCCTACGAGCAGTACTTC.

V and J are TRBV12-3 or TRBV12-4 and TRBJ1-2; D gene unclear. This CDR3 is built from 12 residues. Between the trimmed V and J ends, which lost 1 base and 8 bases, there was a span of 8 bases. CDR3 amino acids: CASSLGRGGYTF. CDR3 nucleotides: TGTGCCAGCAGTTTAGGACGGGGAGGCTACACCTTC.

The chain couples TRBV23-1 to TRBJ2-7; 11 nucleotides match TRBD2. TRBV23-1 is reported as an ORF; its role is uncertain. Germline trimming cut 4 bases from V and 7 bases from J; bases unmatched to any gene: 12. This CDR3 spans 16 amino acids. Here the CDR3 DNA reads TGCGCCAGCAGTCCACTTCATAGCGGGGGGGCCCATGAGCAGTACTTC. It codes for CASSPLHSGGAHEQYF.

Only a few counts were recorded for this clone. J is TRBJ1-6 and V is TRBV18; 7 bases align to TRBD1. The CDR3 is 15 residues long. With 3 bases clipped from V and 9 bases from J, the junction kept 8 bases outside the gene matches. The germline gives CDR1 KGHSH, CDR2 LQKENI. The CDR3, as DNA: TGTGCCAGCTCACCCATTGAGGGGGCGGGTTCACCCCTCCACTTT. Its translation is CASSPIEGAGSPLHF.

In regard to this clone: This sample includes further DNA sequences coding for the same CDR3. The rearrangement joins TRBV5-4 to TRBJ1-2, with D maybe TRBD1 (6 bases). The CDR3 extends over 14 amino acids. Germline CDR1 SGHNT, CDR2 YYREEE (reference sequence). V was clipped by 0 bases and J by 8 bases, with 14 bases between them. The CDR3 loop reads CASSLDRDLRGYTF. CDR3 nucleotide sequence: TGTGCCAGCAGCTTGGACAGGGATCTAAGAGGCTACACCTTC. Combining the CDR3 with reference TRBV5-4 and TRBJ1-2 gives the whole variable domain ETGVTQSPTHLIKTRGQQVTLRCSSQSGHNTVSWYQQALGQGPQFIFQYYREEENGRGNFPPRFSGLQFPNYSSELNVNALELDDSALYLCASSLDRDLRGYTFGSGTRLTVV.

The genes are TRBV5-1 and TRBJ1-3; 10 positions match TRBD1. Germline V gene data show CDR1 as SGHRS and CDR2 as YFSETQ. The CDR3 consists of 16 residues. V lost 4 bases and J lost 3; bases outside the gene matches: 7. CDR3 sequence reads: CASSPGDRGLGNTIYF. The CDR3 region has the DNA TGCGCCAGCAGCCCCGGGGACAGGGGCCTTGGAAACACCATATATTTT.

This chain joins TRBV13 and TRBJ2-7; TRBD2 agrees at 13 bases. Germline V gives CDR1 PRHDT, CDR2 FYEKMQ (reference sequence). This CDR3 has 15 residues. J gave up 4 bases and V 7 bases, and 7 bases lay outside the gene matches. Written as DNA, the CDR3 is TGTGCCAGCACCATCGGGACTAGCGGGGTATACGAGCAGTACTTC. Protein product: CASTIGTSGVYEQYF.

This clone occurred a few times. The chain couples TRBV7-9 to TRBJ2-7; a weak D match, TRBD1 (6 bases). Trimming cost V 3 bases and J 3 bases, with 18 bases left between them. Germline lookup yields CDR1 SEHNR and CDR2 FQNEAQ (reference sequence). The CDR3 sequence is 16 residues long. CDR3 sequence: CASSFRDKTWGYEQYF. The CDR3 DNA is TGTGCCAGCAGCTTCCGGGACAAGACGTGGGGCTACGAGCAGTACTTC.

The chain joins TRBV4-2 to TRBJ2-7, with 8 bases that match TRBD2. The CDR3 consists of 16 residues. CDR1 is LGHNA, CDR2 YNFKEQ, per germline. Trimming cost V 4 bases and J 5 bases; bases outside gene matches: 13. CDR3 region: CASSLQAGGGENEQYF. The DNA for the CDR3 is TGTGCCAGCAGCCTTCAGGCGGGGGGAGGGGAGAACGAGCAGTACTTC.

The chain employs TRBV6-2 or TRBV6-3 and TRBJ1-2, with D hard to call. This CDR3 comprises 13 residues. From germline, CDR1 is MNHEY and CDR2 SVGEGT. V dropped 2 bases and J dropped 6 bases, with 10 bases sitting between them. This chain's CDR3 is CASSYSRTNGYTF. CDR3 DNA sequence: TGTGCCAGCAGTTACAGCCGAACCAATGGCTACACCTTC.

The chain joins TRBV5-1 to TRBJ2-3; 8 nucleotides line up with TRBD1. V lost 7 bases to trimming and J lost 3 bases; unmatched junction nucleotides: 7. CDR3 length: 14 residues. The V gene's germline CDR1 is SGHRS and CDR2 YFSETQ. Here the CDR3 DNA reads TGCGCCAGCTCGGACAGGGTAGGAACAGATACGCAGTATTTT. Its protein product is CASSDRVGTDTQYF.

The chain recombines TRBV5-5 with TRBJ1-1, with 12 bases aligning to TRBD1. The V segment lost 3 bases and the J segment 1 base; nucleotides outside the gene matches: 4. This CDR3 comprises 16 residues. Germline V gene data show CDR1 as SGHKS and CDR2 as YYEKEE (reference sequence). DNA for the CDR3: TGTGCCAGCAGCTCCCGGGACAGGGGGCCGAACACTGAAGCTTTCTTT. It specifies CASSSRDRGPNTEAFF.

The chain is built from TRBV24-1 and TRBJ1-1, with a possible D match to TRBD1 (6 bases). V lost 4 bases and J 3 bases, leaving 17 bases between the germline ends. This CDR3 is 16 amino acids long. Germline V gene sequence: CDR1 KGHDR, CDR2 SFDVKD. For the CDR3, the DNA is TGTGCCACCAGTGAGTCCAGGGAGGGGGGCCACACTGAAGCTTTCTTT. Translation gives CATSESREGGHTEAFF.

The CDR3 spells CASSLDRPTGELFF. The CDR3 nucleotides are TGTGCCAGCAGCTTAGACAGGCCCACCGGGGAGCTGTTTTTT. V and J are TRBV7-9 and TRBJ2-2; the D gene is possibly TRBD1 (5 bases). The CDR3 runs to 14 residues. Per germline, CDR1 SEHNR and CDR2 FQNEAQ (reference sequence). Trimming left V 1 base short and J 4 bases short, with 7 bases between.

This clone has only one observation. The genes are TRBV9 and TRBJ2-1; 10 positions agree with TRBD2. Unmatched junction bases numbered 10, after V lost 7 bases and J lost 9 bases. Germline V CDR1 and CDR2: SGDLS, YYNGEE. The CDR3 is 14 residues long. CDR3 bases: TGTGCCAGCTCAAGCGGGGGGGTTCTGGGTGAGCAGTTCTTC. It codes for CASSSGGVLGEQFF.

CDR3: CASSQGQRAEAFF. In DNA form, the CDR3 reads TGCGCCAGCAGCCAGGGTCAGAGAGCTGAAGCTTTCTTT. This chain joins TRBV5-1 and TRBJ1-1; a weak D match, TRBD1 (5 bases). Germline CDR1 reads SGHRS; CDR2 reads YFSETQ. This CDR3 spans 13 amino acids. Trimming shortened V by 4 bases and J by 6 bases, and 13 bases separated the two germline ends.